Following are 29 T cell receptor beta chains from one sample sequenced in a study of CD8 T cells in ankylosing spondylitis. Study-wide findings and caveats: A TCR beta motif of roughly eight highly homologous variants seemed to mark ankylosing spondylitis blood.

For these receptors, no antigen is known. TCRdb ran MiXCR on the 5' RACE reads and lists one entry per CDR3 protein. Of about 330,000 distinct CDR3 sequences listed, 6.5% to 10% are singletons. The specimen was blood, either unsorted or a sorted T cell fraction (not recorded which). The receptors were gathered from a male donor with ankylosing spondylitis.

At least ten counts were recorded for this clonotype. V gene TRBV5-1 combines with J gene TRBJ2-3, with 9 nucleotides matching TRBD1. Per the germline V gene, CDR1 is SGHRS and CDR2 is YFSETQ. The CDR3 sequence is 14 residues long. Losses at the gene ends were 3 bases for V and 4 bases for J; bases not matched to a gene: 3. The CDR3 loop is CASSWGQGSDTQYF. The DNA of the CDR3 is TGCGCCAGCAGCTGGGGACAGGGCTCAGATACGCAGTATTTT.

CDR3 sequence (DNA): TGCGCCAGCAGCCAAGATGGTCTAGCGGGACCCACAGATACGCAGTATTTT. It yields the protein CASSQDGLAGPTDTQYF. This chain joins TRBV4-1 and TRBJ2-3, with 9 positions matching TRBD2. V dropped 0 bases and J dropped 2; count of bases not matched to a gene: 6. The germline V gene has CDR1 MGHRA and CDR2 YSYEKL. The CDR3 has 17 residues.

Only a few counts were recorded for this clonotype. The rearrangement joins TRBV12-3 or TRBV12-4 to TRBJ2-7; D perhaps matches TRBD1 (6 bases). The V end lost 5 bases, the J end lost 2 bases, and 10 bases lay between the germline ends. The length of the CDR3 is 13 residues. DNA of the CDR3: TGTGCCAGCAGTCCCTACAGGGCCTACGAGCAGTACTTC. Residues: CASSPYRAYEQYF.

The rearrangement joins TRBV11-2 to TRBJ1-2; D might be TRBD1 (6 bases). The CDR3 covers 15 residues. Trimming cost V 4 bases and J 3 bases, with 15 bases left between them. Germline lookup yields CDR1 SGHAT and CDR2 FQNNGV. CDR3: CASSSYRTDYYGYTF. The DNA of the CDR3 is TGTGCCAGCAGCTCATACAGGACAGATTACTATGGCTACACCTTC. Combining the CDR3 with reference TRBV11-2 and TRBJ1-2 gives the whole variable domain EAGVAQSPRYKIIEKRQSVAFWCNPISGHATLYWYQQILGQGPKLLIQFQNNGVVDDSQLPKDRFSAERLKGVDSTLKIQPAKLEDSAVYLCASSSYRTDYYGYTFGSGTRLTVV.

This clonotype was picked up a small number of times. The rearrangement joins TRBV5-1 to TRBJ2-7, with D perhaps TRBD2 (6 bases). Trimming took off 7 bases at V and 0 bases at J, with 14 bases between the two ends. Per germline, CDR1 SGHRS and CDR2 YFSETQ. The CDR3 has 14 residues. CDR3 protein: CASAGGGNSYEQYF. The CDR3 nucleotides are TGCGCCAGCGCCGGGGGTGGTAACTCCTACGAGCAGTACTTC.

This CDR3 is CASSPRREFSYEQYF. CDR3 coding DNA: TGTGCCAGCTCACCACGAAGAGAATTCTCCTACGAGCAGTACTTC. The chain recombines TRBV18 with TRBJ2-7; no clear D gene. This CDR3 region has 15 residues. Germline V gene data show CDR1 as KGHSH and CDR2 as LQKENI. Trimming pared 1 base from V and 0 bases from J, leaving 10 bases between.

This clonotype appeared a few times. CDR3 nucleotide sequence: TGTGCCAGCAGCCAAGCCTCACGGGATACGCAGTATTTT. Amino acid sequence: CASSQASRDTQYF. The genes are TRBV4-2 and TRBJ2-3; D not certain. V was cut by 1 base and J by 6 bases, with 8 bases left in between. The CDR3 is 13 amino acids. Germline lookup yields CDR1 LGHNA and CDR2 YNFKEQ.

This clonotype was seen only a few times. V usage is TRBV6-2 or TRBV6-3 and J usage is TRBJ2-7; D possibly uses TRBD1 or TRBD2 (5 bases each). The CDR3 sequence is 12 residues long. Germline CDR1 is MNHEY and CDR2 is SVGEGT. Trimming took 7 bases from V and 7 from J, leaving 14 bases between them. The CDR3 loop is CASTQVGDEQYF. CDR3 DNA sequence: TGTGCCAGCACCCAAGTGGGGGATGAGCAGTACTTC.

V is TRBV5-1 and J is TRBJ2-7, with D perhaps given as TRBD1 or TRBD2 (6 bases each). Trimming pared 4 bases from V and 5 bases from J, leaving 19 bases between. The CDR3 is 15 residues long. CDR1 is SGHRS and CDR2 is YFSETQ in the germline V gene. DNA of the CDR3: TGCGCCAGCAGCAACGACGGGGGCGCCTGGAACGAGCAGTACTTC. Amino acid sequence: CASSNDGGAWNEQYF. The entire variable domain, with the rest obtained from reference TRBV5-1 and TRBJ2-7, is as follows: KAGVTQTPRYLIKTRGQQVTLSCSPISGHRSVSWYQQTPGQGLQFLFEYFSETQRNKGNFPGRFSGRQFSNSRSEMNVSTLELGDSALYLCASSNDGGAWNEQYFGPGTRLTVT.

This clonotype appeared many times. The chain couples TRBV29-1 to TRBJ2-2; D not resolved. The CDR3 extends over 11 amino acids. Trimming left V 7 bases short and J 1 base short, with 4 bases between. CDR1 SQVTM and CDR2 ANQGSEA come from the germline V gene. CDR3 DNA: TGCAGCGCCCAGAACACCGGGGAGCTGTTTTTT. The encoded protein is CSAQNTGELFF.

This chain uses TRBV18 with TRBJ1-1; D is undetermined. Trimming removed 7 bases at V and 2 bases at J, with 11 bases between. The CDR3 loop spans 13 amino acids. Germline CDR1 is KGHSH and CDR2 is LQKENI. CDR3: CASFTQSNTEAFF. Written as DNA, the CDR3 is TGTGCCAGCTTCACACAGTCCAACACTGAAGCTTTCTTT.

This clonotype was recorded a few times. The rearrangement joins TRBV4-1 to TRBJ2-7; 8 bases are a match to TRBD1. The trim removed 2 bases at V and 4 bases at J, leaving 22 bases unmatched. The CDR3 has 20 residues. Germline lookup yields CDR1 MGHRA and CDR2 YSYEKL. The CDR3 protein is CASSQLGLTGAPRGEYEQYF. The CDR3 DNA is TGCGCCAGCAGCCAATTAGGGCTGACAGGGGCCCCGCGCGGAGAATACGAGCAGTACTTC.

Only a few counts were recorded for this clonotype. J is TRBJ2-5 and V is TRBV30; tentative D call: TRBD2 (5 bases). Germline CDR1 GTSNPN, CDR2 SVGIG (reference sequence). V was clipped by 0 bases and J by 4 bases, with 12 bases between them. The CDR3 totals 14 residues. CDR3 in amino acids: CAWSVLSVGETQYF. The CDR3 DNA sequence: TGTGCCTGGAGTGTCCTTAGCGTAGGAGAGACCCAGTACTTC.

This clonotype came up many times. The V gene is TRBV12-3 or TRBV12-4, the J gene TRBJ2-1; D possibly corresponds to TRBD1 (7 bases). Trimming stripped 4 bases from V and 4 bases from J, with 23 bases between. This CDR3 comprises 18 residues. The CDR3 DNA reads TGTGCCAGCAGTTCCAACAGGGGATCGGGAGTAGTGTACAATGAGCAGTTCTTC. Translated, it gives CASSSNRGSGVVYNEQFF.

The table lists this clonotype with a few counts. The chain uses TRBV5-1 and TRBJ2-1; 7 bases agree with TRBD2. V shed 4 bases, J shed 8 bases, and the junction held 21 bases outside the gene matches. The CDR3 covers 18 residues. Germline CDR1 SGHRS, CDR2 YFSETQ. The CDR3 nucleotides are TGCGCCAGCAGCCCTCGTCCGACTAGCTCCCACAGTCAGGATGAGCAGTTCTTC. Amino acid sequence: CASSPRPTSSHSQDEQFF.

The V and J genes are TRBV5-1 and TRBJ2-7, with D possibly being TRBD2 (7 bases). Germline V lookup: CDR1 SGHRS, CDR2 YFSETQ. V gave up 1 base and J gave up 6 bases, with 17 bases separating them. The CDR3 has 15 amino acids. CDR3 loop: CASSLMPWGGGEQYF. CDR3 nucleotides: TGCGCCAGCAGCTTGATGCCATGGGGGGGCGGCGAGCAGTACTTC.

This clonotype was counted at least ten times. The chain couples TRBV7-2 to TRBJ2-1; TRBD1 aligns across 11 bases. CDR3 length: 15 amino acids. Germline V gene data show CDR1 as SGHTA and CDR2 as FQGNSA. V gave up 5 bases and J gave up 7 bases; unmatched junction bases: 7. The DNA for the CDR3 is TGTGCCAGCAGCATGGGACAGGGGGGTTGGAATGAGCAGTTCTTC. Protein product: CASSMGQGGWNEQFF.

This clonotype turned up a few times. The chain employs TRBV14 and TRBJ2-4, with 10 bases aligning to TRBD1. V was pared by 1 base and J by 8 bases, with 8 bases of the junction left unmatched. CDR3 length: 16 residues. Germline V gene data show CDR1 as SGHDN and CDR2 as FVKESK. In DNA form, the CDR3 reads TGTGCCAGCAGCCAAGGTTCCGGGACAGGGGAGGACATTCAGTACTTC. This encodes CASSQGSGTGEDIQYF.

This clonotype was recorded a few times. The DNA of the CDR3 is TGTGCCAGCAGTTTTCAGGGGACCCAAGAGACCCAGTACTTC. It codes for CASSFQGTQETQYF. V usage is TRBV12-3 or TRBV12-4 and J usage is TRBJ2-5, with D perhaps matching TRBD1 (6 bases). V lost 3 bases and J 1 base, leaving 9 bases between the germline ends. The CDR3 has 14 amino acids.

CDR3 loop: CSASGQGGETQYF. The CDR3 DNA is TGCAGTGCTAGCGGACAGGGAGGGGAGACCCAGTACTTC. This chain links TRBV20-1 with TRBJ2-5, with D perhaps TRBD1 (8 bases). Germline CDR1 is DFQATT and CDR2 is SNEGSKA (reference sequence). Trimming took 3 bases from V and 5 from J, leaving 13 bases between them. This CDR3 has 13 amino acids.

The rearrangement links TRBV7-2 to TRBJ2-5; no firm D call. This CDR3 has 13 residues. Germline-derived CDR1 and CDR2 are SGHTA and FQGNSA. V dropped 5 bases and J dropped 5 bases, with 12 bases sitting between them. The DNA for the CDR3 is TGTGCCAGCAGCCCGCAGCAAGCGGAGACCCAGTACTTC. Its translation: CASSPQQAETQYF.

There are a few counts of this clonotype. The V gene is TRBV24-1, the J gene TRBJ1-2, with D hard to call. Trimming cost V 0 bases and J 2 bases, with 6 bases left between them. CDR3 length: 14 residues. CDR1 and CDR2 (germline): KGHDR, SFDVKD. In DNA, the CDR3 is TGTGCCACCAGTGATTTGCAGGTGAACTATGGCTACACCTTC. Protein product: CATSDLQVNYGYTF.

There are many counts of this clonotype. The chain employs TRBV16 and TRBJ1-4, with TRBD1 matching 10 bases. The germline V gene encodes CDR1 KGHSY and CDR2 FQNENV. V dropped 4 bases and J dropped 10; count of bases not matched to a gene: 6. This CDR3 has 14 amino acids. The CDR3 region has the DNA TGTGCCAGCAGCCTGCACCGGGACAGGGGAAAACTGTTTTTT. This codes for CASSLHRDRGKLFF.

This clonotype was counted at least ten times. The V gene is TRBV29-1, the J gene TRBJ2-7; D gene unclear. The CDR3 sequence is 13 residues long. Germline-derived CDR1 and CDR2 are SQVTM and ANQGSEA. The germline V and J ends were trimmed by 7 bases and 0 bases, with 13 bases remaining between them. In nucleotides, the CDR3 is TGCAGCGCAGAACTGGATATCTCCTACGAGCAGTACTTC. It encodes CSAELDISYEQYF.

This clonotype has at least ten counts. This rearrangement joins TRBV7-2 to TRBJ2-7; D gene ambiguous. Per germline, CDR1 SGHTA and CDR2 FQGNSA. The ends were cut back, 1 base at V and 3 bases at J, with 10 bases in the middle. The CDR3 contains 14 residues. CDR3 in DNA: TGTGCCAGCAGCTTAGGCGGAGCCATCTACGAGCAGTACTTC. Its protein is CASSLGGAIYEQYF.

This clonotype was seen only a few times. The CDR3 DNA is TGTGCCAGCAGTCCCGGGACAGCCAACTATGGCTACACCTTC. Its translation is CASSPGTANYGYTF. The chain combines TRBV6-1 with TRBJ1-2; 7 bases are shared with TRBD1. Germline V gives CDR1 MNHNS, CDR2 SASEGT. The CDR3 has 14 residues. The V segment lost 5 bases and the J segment 2 bases; nucleotides outside the gene matches: 5.

This clonotype was detected a few times. V usage is TRBV5-1 and J usage is TRBJ2-5; 11 bases fit TRBD2. Looked up from germline, CDR1 is SGHRS and CDR2 is YFSETQ. J was trimmed by 5 bases and V by 3 bases; bases with no gene match: 12. The CDR3 contains 17 residues. The CDR3 bases are TGCGCCAGCAGCTCCCAAAAACCACTAGCGGGAGTTGAGACCCAGTACTTC. Its translation is CASSSQKPLAGVETQYF.

The chain recombines TRBV6-2 or TRBV6-3 with TRBJ2-2; 13 bases are shared with TRBD2. V lost 6 bases, J lost 0 bases, and 10 bases stayed unmatched. CDR1 is MNHEY and CDR2 is SVGEGT in the germline V gene. This CDR3 spans 19 amino acids. The CDR3 is CASSPGLAGAKTNTGELFF. In nucleotides, the CDR3 is TGTGCCAGCAGCCCCGGACTAGCGGGAGCGAAAACGAACACCGGGGAGCTGTTTTTT.

This clonotype was recorded at least ten times. The chain employs TRBV5-1 and TRBJ2-5; D call uncertain. V shed 0 bases and J shed 5 bases, with 11 bases lying between them. There are 14 residues in the CDR3. CDR1 is SGHRS, CDR2 YFSETQ, per germline. The CDR3 sequence: CASSLEGRIETQYF. As DNA, the CDR3 is TGCGCCAGCAGCTTGGAGGGCAGGATTGAGACCCAGTACTTC.